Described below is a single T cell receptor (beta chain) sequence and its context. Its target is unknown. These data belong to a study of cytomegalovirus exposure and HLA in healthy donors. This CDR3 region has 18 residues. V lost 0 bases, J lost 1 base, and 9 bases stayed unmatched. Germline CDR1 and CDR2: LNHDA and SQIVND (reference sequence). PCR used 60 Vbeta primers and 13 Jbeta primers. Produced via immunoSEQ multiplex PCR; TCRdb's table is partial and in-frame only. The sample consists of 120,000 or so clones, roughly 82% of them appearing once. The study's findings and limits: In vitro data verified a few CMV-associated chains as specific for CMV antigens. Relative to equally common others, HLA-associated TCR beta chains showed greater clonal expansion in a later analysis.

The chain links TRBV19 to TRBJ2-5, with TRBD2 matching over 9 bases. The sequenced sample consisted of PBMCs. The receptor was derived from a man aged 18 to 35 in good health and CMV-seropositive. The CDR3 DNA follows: TGTGCCAGTAGTATAGATCTCGAGCTAGCGGGGTTCCAAGAGACCCAGTACTTC. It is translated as CASSIDLELAGFQETQYF.